The 27 T cell receptor beta chains below come from one sample, sequenced in a study of blood T cell repertoires in COVID-19. Generated by immunoSEQ multiplex PCR, the TCRdb table keeps only in-frame clones and is missing some. The sample has 220,000 or so clones, about 88% seen once. The sample was peripheral blood. These receptors originate from a woman aged 50 to 60 with COVID-19, enrolled during active disease.

The chain has TRBV7-3 and TRBJ2-2; TRBD1 matches at 8 bases. V lost 2 bases, J lost 7 bases, and 12 bases stayed unmatched. The CDR3 spans 17 residues. Germline V gene sequence: CDR1 SGHTA, CDR2 FQGTGA. The CDR3: CASSLGPPRGRNGELFF. The CDR3, as DNA: TGTGCCAGCAGCTTAGGGCCCCCCAGGGGGCGTAACGGGGAGCTGTTTTTT.

This clone was recorded only once. This chain joins TRBV11-3 and TRBJ1-1; tentative D call: TRBD1 (5 bases). Germline CDR1 is SGHNT and CDR2 is YENEEA. Trimming stripped 5 bases from V and 1 base from J, with 20 bases between. This CDR3 spans 17 amino acids. CDR3 coding DNA: TGTGCCAGCAGCCCTGGGGCGGGGAAAAATTCGAACACTGAAGCTTTCTTT. It codes for CASSPGAGKNSNTEAFF.

This chain links TRBV5-4 with TRBJ2-1; 8 nucleotides align to TRBD2. CDR1 is SGHNT and CDR2 is YYREEE in the germline V gene (reference sequence). The length of the CDR3 is 16 residues. The V gene end was trimmed by 6 bases and the J gene end by 3 bases; junction bases not matched to a gene: 11. CDR3 protein: CASTPPGGAVYNEQFF. Here the CDR3 DNA reads TGTGCCAGCACCCCCCCCGGGGGGGCGGTCTACAATGAGCAGTTCTTC.

This clone was detected only once. V is TRBV25-1 and J is TRBJ2-5, with 8 bases lining up with TRBD1. J gave up 10 bases and V 1 base, and 8 bases lay outside the gene matches. CDR1 is MGHDK, CDR2 SYGVNS, per germline. The CDR3 is 14 residues long. The CDR3 spells CASSESPDRAGQYF. CDR3 coding DNA: TGTGCCAGCAGTGAATCCCCGGACAGGGCGGGCCAGTACTTC.

This clone was seen only once. The V gene is TRBV9, the J gene TRBJ1-1; possible D gene TRBD1, 5 bases. From germline, CDR1 is SGDLS and CDR2 YYNGEE. The V and J ends lost 2 bases and 6 bases respectively, with 14 bases between them. CDR3 length equals 14 residues. DNA for the CDR3: TGTGCCAGCAGCGTGAGGGGAGGTGAGGCTGAAGCTTTCTTT. Its translation: CASSVRGGEAEAFF.

The chain joins TRBV30 to TRBJ2-4; D assignment may be TRBD1 or TRBD2 (6 bases each). V lost 7 bases and J lost 5, with 12 bases in between. The CDR3 consists of 12 residues. Per germline, CDR1 GTSNPN and CDR2 SVGIG (reference sequence). The chain's CDR3 is CASRGAENIQYF. The CDR3 coding sequence is TGTGCCTCGAGGGGGGCGGAAAACATTCAGTACTTC.

The chain employs TRBV19 and TRBJ2-2; D may be TRBD2 (5 bases). The CDR3 is 16 amino acids. V lost 3 bases, J lost 4 bases, and 15 bases lay in between. Germline values: CDR1 LNHDA, CDR2 SQIVND (reference sequence). CDR3 in amino acids: CASSIATGMSTGELFF. Here the CDR3 DNA reads TGTGCCAGTAGTATTGCGACCGGGATGAGCACCGGGGAGCTGTTTTTT.

The chain joins TRBV29-1 to TRBJ2-1; 8 nucleotides match TRBD2. The CDR3 has 17 residues. CDR1 and CDR2 from the germline V gene are SQVTM and ANQGSEA. V lost 1 base to trimming and J lost 4 bases; unmatched junction nucleotides: 12. The DNA of the CDR3 is TGCAGCGTTGAAGGGGCGGGGGGCGAGGGAATATACAATGAGCAGTTCTTC. It is translated as CSVEGAGGEGIYNEQFF.

This chain joins TRBV5-4 and TRBJ1-4; D perhaps matches TRBD1 (6 bases). The CDR3 spans 15 residues. Germline V gene lookup returns CDR1 SGHNT and CDR2 YYREEE (reference sequence). Between the trimmed V and J ends, which lost 0 bases and 8 bases, there was a span of 14 bases. CDR3 in amino acids: CASSLGWGQGEKLFF. The CDR3, as DNA: TGTGCCAGCAGCTTGGGATGGGGGCAGGGGGAAAAACTGTTTTTT.

The gene calls are TRBV28 and TRBJ2-3; TRBD1 might be the D (6 bases). The germline gives CDR1 MDHEN, CDR2 SYDVKM. CDR3 length: 14 amino acids. V lost 6 bases to trimming and J lost 2 bases, with 12 bases between them. Written as DNA, the CDR3 is TGTGCCAGCAGACTAGGGGGTTCCACAGATACGCAGTATTTT. Translated, it gives CASRLGGSTDTQYF.

The chain carries TRBV28 and TRBJ2-7; D is uncertain. This CDR3 is built from 12 residues. Germline V gene sequence: CDR1 MDHEN, CDR2 SYDVKM. V dropped 10 bases and J dropped 0 bases, with 10 bases sitting between them. CDR3 loop: CATLRSSYEQYF. The CDR3 bases are TGTGCCACCCTGAGAAGCTCCTACGAGCAGTACTTC. The variable domain in full, completed from reference TRBV28 and TRBJ2-7, reads DVKVTQSSRYLVKRTGEKVFLECVQDMDHENMFWYRQDPGLGLRLIYFSYDVKMKEKGDIPEGYSVSREKKERFSLILESASTNQTSMYLCATLRSSYEQYFGPGTRLTVT.

This clone came up many times. The chain employs TRBV27 and TRBJ2-3, with 7 positions matching TRBD1. With 4 bases clipped from V and 10 bases from J, the junction kept 11 bases outside the gene matches. Germline V gene sequence: CDR1 MNHEY, CDR2 SMNVEV (reference sequence). This CDR3 comprises 14 residues. The CDR3 is CASSSDRVSSPQYF. DNA for the CDR3: TGTGCCAGCAGTTCAGACAGGGTCTCTTCCCCGCAGTATTTT.

The chain joins TRBV30 to TRBJ1-1, with TRBD1 identical over 8 bases. V was pared by 0 bases and J by 5 bases, with 14 bases of the junction left unmatched. The CDR3 sequence is 17 residues long. Germline CDR1 GTSNPN, CDR2 SVGIG (reference sequence). The CDR3 DNA follows: TGTGCCTGGAGTGTTGACAGGGGCGTCGGATTAAGGACTGAAGCTTTCTTT. Translating gives CAWSVDRGVGLRTEAFF. Looking up the rest from reference TRBV30 and TRBJ1-1 gives the full variable domain: SQTIHQWPATLVQPVGSPLSLECTVEGTSNPNLYWYRQAAGRGLQLLFYSVGIGQISSEVPQNLSASRPQDRQFILSSKKLLLSDSGFYLCAWSVDRGVGLRTEAFFGQGTRLTVV.

The V and J genes are TRBV7-9 and TRBJ1-1, with TRBD1 matching over 7 bases. V dropped 4 bases and J dropped 4; count of bases not matched to a gene: 6. This CDR3 is 14 amino acids long. The germline gives CDR1 SEHNR, CDR2 FQNEAQ (reference sequence). The DNA of the CDR3 is TGTGCCAGCAGCTCTGCGACAGGGATCACTGAAGCTTTCTTT. Protein: CASSSATGITEAFF.

The chain combines TRBV29-1 with TRBJ1-2, with 7 bases identical to TRBD1. The CDR3 totals 12 residues. CDR1 is SQVTM and CDR2 is ANQGSEA in the germline V gene. The V segment lost 1 base and the J segment 6 bases; nucleotides outside the gene matches: 2. The DNA of the CDR3 is TGCAGCGTTGAAGCGACAGGGAATGGCTACACCTTC. Translation gives CSVEATGNGYTF.

This chain connects TRBV12-3 or TRBV12-4 to TRBJ2-5; D remains unclear. V lost 6 bases and J 4 bases, leaving 9 bases between the germline ends. This CDR3 is 12 amino acids long. The chain's CDR3 is CASSPLLETQYF. In nucleotides, the CDR3 is TGTGCCAGCAGCCCTCTTCTAGAGACCCAGTACTTC.

The chain links TRBV30 to TRBJ1-5; 7 bases are a match to TRBD1. The CDR3 sequence is 15 residues long. J gave up 2 bases and V 1 base, and 5 bases lay outside the gene matches. CDR1 and CDR2 (germline): GTSNPN, SVGIG (reference sequence). The CDR3 DNA is TGTGCCTGGAGTGAAGGGGGCGCGGGCAATCAGCCCCAGCATTTT. It codes for CAWSEGGAGNQPQHF.

The chain has TRBV9 and TRBJ2-4; 9 nucleotides match TRBD2. CDR3 length: 16 residues. The germline V gene has CDR1 SGDLS and CDR2 YYNGEE. Trimming removed 2 bases from V and 5 bases from J; junction bases left unmatched: 8. CDR3 nucleotide sequence: TGTGCCAGCAGCGTCGCCCGAGCGGGGGGCGAAAACATTCAGTACTTC. This sequence encodes CASSVARAGGENIQYF.

The chain uses TRBV9 and TRBJ2-6; D gene unclear. Germline lookup yields CDR1 SGDLS and CDR2 YYNGEE. V was shortened by 3 bases and J by 4 bases, with 8 bases between the two germline ends. The CDR3 is 14 amino acids. The DNA for the CDR3 is TGTGCCAGCAGCGGACAAACCGGGGCCAACGTCCTGACTTTC. Its translation is CASSGQTGANVLTF.

The genes are TRBV10-3 and TRBJ1-5; 8 bases map to TRBD1. V shed 4 bases, J shed 5 bases, and the junction held 4 bases outside the gene matches. Germline V lookup: CDR1 ENHRY, CDR2 SYGVKD. The CDR3 extends over 14 amino acids. The CDR3 loop reads CAISGTGRDQPQHF. CDR3 coding DNA: TGTGCCATCAGTGGGACAGGGAGGGATCAGCCCCAGCATTTT.

V is TRBV19 and J is TRBJ2-7, with D unresolved. This CDR3 contains 13 residues. CDR1 and CDR2 (germline): LNHDA, SQIVND (reference sequence). The V end was cut by 0 bases, the J end by 5 bases, with 8 bases between. The chain's CDR3 is CASSIDPNDEQYF. The CDR3 nucleotides are TGTGCCAGTAGTATAGACCCTAACGACGAGCAGTACTTC. Full variable domain (outside the CDR3, taken from reference TRBV19 and TRBJ2-7): DGGITQSPKYLFRKEGQNVTLSCEQNLNHDAMYWYRQDPGQGLRLIYYSQIVNDFQKGDIAEGYSVSREKKESFPLTVTSAQKNPTAFYLCASSIDPNDEQYFGPGTRLTVT.

The chain carries TRBV19 and TRBJ2-7, with TRBD2 matching 8 bases. The germline gives CDR1 LNHDA, CDR2 SQIVND (reference sequence). The CDR3 totals 14 residues. Germline trimming cut 5 bases from V and 6 bases from J; bases unmatched to any gene: 9. CDR3 sequence reads: CASSAGTRSSEQYF. CDR3 in DNA: TGTGCCAGTAGTGCTGGGACTAGAAGTAGCGAGCAGTACTTC.

The CDR3 spells CASTPFRTLNTGELFF. CDR3 sequence (DNA): TGTGCCAGCACTCCCTTCCGGACACTGAACACCGGGGAGCTGTTTTTT. The chain has TRBV28 and TRBJ2-2; perhaps TRBD1 as D (5 bases). The CDR3 spans 16 residues. Trimming shortened V by 7 bases and J by 1 base, and 16 bases separated the two germline ends. Germline lookup yields CDR1 MDHEN and CDR2 SYDVKM.

The chain combines TRBV7-9 with TRBJ1-4; 7 positions agree with TRBD1. Germline V gene sequence: CDR1 SEHNR, CDR2 FQNEAQ (reference sequence). J was trimmed by 2 bases and V by 6 bases; bases with no gene match: 3. The CDR3 consists of 14 residues. DNA of the CDR3: TGTGCCAGCAGTGGGACAGTTACTAATGAAAAACTGTTTTTT. Translating it yields CASSGTVTNEKLFF.

The V call is TRBV30, the J call TRBJ2-3, with D perhaps TRBD1 (5 bases). This CDR3 spans 15 amino acids. Germline CDR1 GTSNPN, CDR2 SVGIG (reference sequence). V was clipped by 2 bases and J by 6 bases, with 18 bases between them. The CDR3 nucleotides are TGTGCCTGGAGTAGGGGTCGGCTGTCCGGGGATACGCAGTATTTT. Translation gives CAWSRGRLSGDTQYF.

This clone was detected only once. V is TRBV28 and J is TRBJ2-2; TRBD2 aligns across 11 bases. Germline loops: CDR1 MDHEN, CDR2 SYDVKM. With V trimmed by 3 bases and J by 6 bases, 3 bases remained unmatched. The CDR3 is 15 residues long. The CDR3 region has the DNA TGTGCCAGCAGTTTGCAGGGACTAGCGGCCGGGGAGCTGTTTTTT. Its protein product is CASSLQGLAAGELFF.

The chain recombines TRBV29-1 with TRBJ2-7, with TRBD1 matching over 7 bases. CDR1 SQVTM and CDR2 ANQGSEA come from the germline V gene. V gave up 4 bases and J gave up 0 bases; unmatched junction bases: 0. The CDR3 runs to 12 residues. The DNA for the CDR3 is TGCAGCGTTGGGACAGGCTCCTACGAGCAGTACGTC. This translates into CSVGTGSYEQYV.